Detailed here is one T cell receptor beta chain. The antigen remains undetermined. The study ran its PCR with 60 Vbeta and 13 Jbeta primers. Authors' data handling: Unique TCR beta chains totaled some 81 million in a later count, with roughly 10 million of them shared. Using immunoSEQ multiplex PCR, the repertoire was profiled, and TCRdb retains in-frame clones only, with some absent. Clonal size and the V and J genes are those of that table, whereas D and trimming came from the DNA. The profile shows tens of thousands of clones, around 80% of them singletons. The data originate from a study of cytomegalovirus exposure and HLA in healthy donors. Study at large: Genotyping showed around four fifths of some 400 donors falling in the Caucasian-associated ancestry cluster.

Points from the study as a whole: Among immune exposure information, only CMV serostatus was available. TCR beta chains numbering more than 150 were designated cytomegalovirus-associated.

Deletions cut 4 bases from V and 3 bases from J, with 13 bases between. This CDR3 spans 14 amino acids. Germline V gene data show CDR1 as KGHSH and CDR2 as LQKENI. The chain uses TRBV18 and TRBJ2-7, with a possible D match to TRBD1 (6 bases). The sequence derives from a male donor in good health and CMV-seropositive. Sequencing input: PBMCs. In nucleotides, the CDR3 is TGTGCCAGCTCACTCAACAGGGTGGGCTACGAGCAGTACTTC. Encoded protein: CASSLNRVGYEQYF.